The 25 T cell receptor beta chains presented below share a single source sample, sequenced in a study of blood T cells in healthy people across ages. Primers used in a second PCR of about 6 to 11 cycles were a sample-barcoded 5' primer and a J-beta primer mix. In TCRdb, the 5' RACE reads were re-called with MiXCR into one record per CDR3 protein. The sample lists fewer than 950,000 distinct CDR3 sequences, roughly 35% occurring once. The material sequenced was blood. These receptors all stem from a man aged 18-30 years in good health.

The J gene is TRBJ1-5, the V gene TRBV20-1; D remains unclear. Trimming pared 6 bases from V and 6 bases from J, leaving 18 bases between. The V gene's germline CDR1 is DFQATT and CDR2 SNEGSKA (reference sequence). CDR3 length equals 14 residues. The CDR3 nucleotides are TGCAGTGCGGAGGGTTACAGCCTTGGTCAGCCCCAGCATTTT. Residues: CSAEGYSLGQPQHF.

The chain joins TRBV12-3 or TRBV12-4 to TRBJ1-5; no clear D gene. CDR3 length: 13 residues. With 10 bases removed from V and 0 bases from J, the gap between germline ends came to 10 bases. The CDR3 region is CATAYYSNQPQHF. The CDR3 nucleotides are TGTGCCACCGCCTACTATAGCAATCAGCCCCAGCATTTT.

This sequence joins TRBV5-1 and TRBJ2-3; D call uncertain. Trimming stripped 5 bases from V and 2 bases from J, with 15 bases between. CDR3 length equals 15 residues. The germline V gene encodes CDR1 SGHRS and CDR2 YFSETQ. CDR3 DNA: TGCGCCAGCAGGACGGACGGCGGAGACACAGATACGCAGTATTTT. Protein: CASRTDGGDTDTQYF.

In its sample, this clonotype was seen many times. The chain uses TRBV5-1 and TRBJ2-1, with D perhaps matching TRBD2 (7 bases). CDR3 length equals 17 residues. From germline, CDR1 is SGHRS and CDR2 YFSETQ. The V and J ends lost 4 bases and 1 base respectively, with 18 bases between them. In DNA form, the CDR3 reads TGCGCCAGCAGCCCCGTTGGGGGCGGGGGATCCTACAATGAGCAGTTCTTC. Its protein product is CASSPVGGGGSYNEQFF.

This clonotype appeared many times. The J gene is TRBJ2-3, the V gene TRBV10-3; D gene unclear. In germline, CDR1 is ENHRY, CDR2 SYGVKD. The CDR3 length is 14 residues. V shed 11 bases and J shed 3 bases, with 18 bases lying between them. The CDR3 nucleotides are TGTGCCCTTCGGTCGGGTTTGGGTACAGATACGCAGTATTTT. Translated: CALRSGLGTDTQYF.

The chain recombines TRBV29-1 with TRBJ2-5; D is unclear. Per germline, CDR1 SQVTM and CDR2 ANQGSEA. The length of the CDR3 is 12 residues. Trimming shortened V by 4 bases and J by 5 bases, and 11 bases separated the two germline ends. CDR3 DNA sequence: TGCAGCGTTGTAAATCGGCGGGAGACCCAGTACTTC. Translation: CSVVNRRETQYF. The variable domain in full, with the rest retrieved from reference TRBV29-1 and TRBJ2-5, is SAVISQKPSRDICQRGTSLTIQCQVDSQVTMMFWYRQQPGQSLTLIATANQGSEATYESGFVIDKFPISRPNLTFSTLTVSNMSPEDSSIYLCSVVNRRETQYFGPGTRLLVL.

In this sample, this clonotype turned up once. The chain has TRBV27 and TRBJ1-5, with 8 bases that match TRBD1. Germline V CDR1 and CDR2: MNHEY, SMNVEV (reference sequence). The length of the CDR3 is 13 residues. The ends lost 5 bases at V and 7 bases at J; junction bases unmatched: 4. As DNA, the CDR3 is TGTGCCAGCAGTCAGGGGGCGACGCAGCCCCAGCATTTT. It encodes CASSQGATQPQHF.

The chain combines TRBV6-2 or TRBV6-3 with TRBJ2-7; 8 nucleotides match TRBD1. The CDR3 extends over 15 amino acids. With 5 bases clipped from V and 0 bases from J, the junction kept 6 bases outside the gene matches. CDR1 is MNHEY and CDR2 is SVGEGT in the germline V gene. CDR3 bases: TGTGCCAGCAGTCGGACAGGGTACAGCTCCTACGAGCAGTACTTC. This encodes CASSRTGYSSYEQYF.

A remark on this clonotype: A read error is possible here, since a much larger clone lies one base away. CDR3 bases: TGTGCCATCAGTGAGGAGATAACCCAAGAGACCCGGTACTTC. It is translated as CAISEEITQETRYF. The gene calls are TRBV10-3 and TRBJ2-5; no clear D. In germline, CDR1 is ENHRY, CDR2 SYGVKD. This CDR3 is 14 amino acids long.

Worth noting for this clonotype: This sequence may be a read error, since a much larger clone differs from it by one base. The chain recombines TRBV7-3 with TRBJ2-1; a weak D match, TRBD2 (6 bases). With 4 bases removed from V and 9 bases from J, the gap between germline ends came to 19 bases. Per germline, CDR1 SGHTA and CDR2 FQGTGA. This CDR3 spans 15 amino acids. The CDR3 DNA follows: TGTGCCAGCAGCTCGCGGGACGGGGAAAACAGTGAGCAGTTCTTC. Amino acid sequence: CASSSRDGENSEQFF.

A note on this clonotype: A much bigger clone sits one base away, suggesting this may be a read error. V and J are TRBV20-1 and TRBJ2-1, with D perhaps TRBD2 (6 bases). Germline CDR1 DFQATT, CDR2 SNEGSKA (reference sequence). Trimming removed 6 bases at V and 0 bases at J, with 15 bases between. The CDR3 runs 15 residues. Here the CDR3 reads CSATLRGHSYNEQFF. The DNA for the CDR3 is TGCAGTGCCACGTTGCGGGGTCACTCCTACAATGAGCAGTTCTTC.

This clonotype appeared a few times. As DNA, the CDR3 is TGTGCCAGCAGCTTAGCCGGCCAGCATAGCAATCAGCCCCAGCATTTT. Encoded protein: CASSLAGQHSNQPQHF. The chain combines TRBV13 with TRBJ1-5; D gene ambiguous. Germline-derived CDR1 and CDR2 are PRHDT and FYEKMQ (reference sequence). The CDR3 sequence is 16 residues long. V lost 1 base and J lost 0, with 10 bases in between. Supplemented by reference TRBV13 and TRBJ1-5, the full variable domain reads AAGVIQSPRHLIKEKRETATLKCYPIPRHDTVYWYQQGPGQDPQFLISFYEKMQSDKGSIPDRFSAQQFSDYHSELNMSSLELGDSALYFCASSLAGQHSNQPQHFGDGTRLSIL.

The chain carries TRBV4-3 and TRBJ2-2; 11 nucleotides line up with TRBD2. CDR1 and CDR2 (germline): LGHNA, YSLEER. This CDR3 comprises 18 residues. Losses at the gene ends were 0 bases for V and 4 bases for J; bases not matched to a gene: 7. CDR3 bases: TGCGCCAGCAGCCAAGATTGGCTAGCGGGGGGACTCACCGGGGAGCTGTTTTTT. Translation gives CASSQDWLAGGLTGELFF.

This clonotype was seen a handful of times. This chain joins TRBV20-1 and TRBJ2-1, with TRBD2 matching over 8 bases. This CDR3 region has 14 residues. Germline assignment: CDR1 DFQATT and CDR2 SNEGSKA (reference sequence). J was trimmed by 4 bases and V by 1 base; bases with no gene match: 3. The CDR3, as DNA: TGCAGTGCTAGAGGAGCGGGGGAATACAATGAGCAGTTCTTC. Translated, it gives CSARGAGEYNEQFF.

This chain joins TRBV12-3 or TRBV12-4 and TRBJ2-7, with 7 bases fitting TRBD1. V lost 4 bases to trimming and J lost 4 bases; unmatched junction nucleotides: 4. CDR3 length: 13 amino acids. The DNA of the CDR3 is TGTGCCAGCAGTTGCGACAGGGTTTACGAGCAGTACTTC. Residues: CASSCDRVYEQYF.

This clonotype appeared a few times. This chain links TRBV9 with TRBJ1-5; TRBD1 matches at 9 bases. CDR1 SGDLS and CDR2 YYNGEE come from the germline V gene. The CDR3 is 15 residues long. The J segment lost 7 bases and the V segment lost 4 bases, leaving 9 bases of the junction unmatched. The CDR3 nucleotides read TGTGCCAGCAGCACAGGGGGACAGGGATACCAGCCCCAGCATTTT. The encoded protein is CASSTGGQGYQPQHF.

The rearrangement links TRBV27 to TRBJ1-5; 7 bases are shared with TRBD1. V lost 6 bases, J lost 6 bases, and 11 bases stayed unmatched. Per germline, CDR1 MNHEY and CDR2 SMNVEV (reference sequence). The CDR3 length is 15 residues. The CDR3 coding sequence is TGTGCCAGCAGCCCGGACAGGCCGATGCGTCAGCCCCAGCATTTT. This gives the protein CASSPDRPMRQPQHF.

The chain uses TRBV5-6 and TRBJ2-1, with D perhaps matching TRBD2 (6 bases). Looked up from germline, CDR1 is SGHDT and CDR2 is YYEEEE. The CDR3 is 14 amino acids. Between the trimmed V and J ends, which lost 3 bases and 9 bases, there was a span of 16 bases. CDR3 coding DNA: TGTGCCAGCAGCTGGGGGGTTAGGGGTGCTGAGCAGTTCTTC. Protein product: CASSWGVRGAEQFF.

This clonotype was observed a single time. The genes are TRBV30 and TRBJ2-7; maybe TRBD2 (5 bases). CDR1 and CDR2 from the germline V gene are GTSNPN and SVGIG (reference sequence). The CDR3 has 13 amino acids. Trimming took 0 bases from V and 3 from J, leaving 9 bases between them. CDR3 sequence (DNA): TGTGCCTGGAGTGTTGGGAGCTACTACGAGCAGTACTTC. The encoded protein is CAWSVGSYYEQYF.

The J gene is TRBJ2-1, the V gene TRBV6-1; perhaps TRBD2 as D (5 bases). Gene TRBJ2-7 matches the end of the DNA better, so the J call may be wrong. CDR3 length: 16 amino acids. Germline CDR1 and CDR2: MNHNS and SASEGT. CDR3 coding DNA: TGTGCCAGCAGTGAGGAGGTCATTAGCTCCTACAATGAGCAGTACTTC. Translating it yields CASSEEVISSYNEQYF.

The V gene is TRBV6-6, the J gene TRBJ2-7, with a tentative D call TRBD2 (7 bases). V gave up 7 bases and J gave up 10 bases, with 26 bases separating them. The CDR3 is made up of 15 amino acids. The germline CDR1 and CDR2 sequences are MNHNY and SVGAGI (reference sequence). CDR3 amino acids: CASNSGGLGRENQYF. The CDR3 nucleotides are TGTGCCAGCAACTCGGGGGGCCTTGGTCGCGAGAACCAGTACTTC.

This clonotype was recorded a few times. The chain employs TRBV4-1 and TRBJ2-7; a weak D match, TRBD2 (6 bases). This CDR3 has 12 residues. The germline CDR1 and CDR2 sequences are MGHRA and YSYEKL. Trimming removed 3 bases from V and 7 bases from J, with 10 bases in between. The chain's CDR3 is CASSQDYAEQYF. For the CDR3, the DNA is TGCGCCAGCAGCCAGGACTACGCTGAGCAGTACTTC.

In its sample, this clonotype was seen a few times. CDR3 residues: CATSRDFAYEQYF. Written as DNA, the CDR3 is TGTGCCACCAGCAGAGATTTTGCCTACGAGCAGTACTTC. The chain links TRBV15 to TRBJ2-7; the D is unclear. Deletions cut 0 bases from V and 2 bases from J, with 5 bases between. CDR1 is LNHNV, CDR2 YYDKDF, per germline (reference sequence). The CDR3 extends over 13 amino acids.

This clonotype was picked up a small number of times. The chain uses TRBV7-6 and TRBJ2-7, with TRBD2 matching over 7 bases. CDR3 length: 13 residues. CDR1 is SGHVS, CDR2 FNYEAQ, per germline. After removal of 8 bases from V and 4 bases from J, the junction contained 8 bases not matched to a gene. The CDR3 DNA is TGTGCCAGCCCCCCAGCGGGGCGGTACGAGCAGTACTTC. Translated: CASPPAGRYEQYF.

The J gene is TRBJ1-6, the V gene TRBV28; weak D call: TRBD1 (6 bases). The CDR3 totals 15 residues. Between the trimmed V and J ends, which lost 7 bases and 7 bases, there was a span of 17 bases. Germline CDR1 MDHEN, CDR2 SYDVKM. CDR3 DNA sequence: TGTGCCAGCACCAAGATTACAGGGTCGAATTCACCCCTCCACTTT. Its translation: CASTKITGSNSPLHF.